This is a list of T cell receptor beta chains from one sample in a study of cytomegalovirus exposure and HLA in healthy donors. The data were produced by immunoSEQ multiplex PCR, yet TCRdb's version contains in-frame clones alone and is incomplete. The table shows some 150,000 clones, with approximately 90% occurring only once. The specimen sequenced was PBMCs. The receptors were sampled from a woman in her twenties or thirties in good health and CMV-seronegative. Both conserved end residues are part of each CDR3. A D gene is named only where the DNA matches it firmly. Only part of the rows carry a size: once, few, many, or a class if the clone is expanded.

D | size | J | V | CDR3 | DNA
- | once | TRBJ1-1 | TRBV11-3 | CASSLRGMNTEAFF | TGTGCCAGCAGCTTACGGGGAATGAACACTGAAGCTTTCTTT
- | - | TRBJ1-5 | TRBV5-1 | CASSLRGGSNQPQHF | TGCGCCAGCAGCTTAAGGGGGGGAAGCAATCAGCCCCAGCATTTT
TRBD2 | - | TRBJ2-1 | TRBV4-3 | CASSHQTSGGYNEQFF | TGCGCCAGCAGCCATCAGACTAGCGGGGGGTACAATGAGCAGTTCTTC
- | - | TRBJ2-5 | TRBV6-6 | CASRTTRRETQYF | TGTGCCAGCAGGACGACTAGGCGGGAGACCCAGTACTTC
TRBD1 | - | TRBJ2-7 | TRBV2 | CASTVGTGGSYEQYF | TGTGCCAGCACAGTCGGGACAGGGGGTTCCTACGAGCAGTACTTC
- | - | TRBJ1-5 | TRBV12-5 | CASAIRGSNQPQHF | TGTGCTAGTGCCATCAGGGGTAGCAATCAGCCCCAGCATTTT
- | - | TRBJ2-3 | TRBV29-1 | CSVERTGTLYTQYF | TGCAGCGTTGAACGGACGGGAACCCTTTATACGCAGTATTTT
TRBD2 | - | TRBJ2-7 | TRBV7-8 | CASSLVGWASGGNEQYF | TGTGCCAGCAGCTTAGTGGGGTGGGCTAGCGGGGGCAACGAGCAGTACTTC
- | once | TRBJ1-2 | TRBV5-4 | CASSLGPTRRDGYTF | TGTGCCAGCAGCTTGGGGCCAACCCGCCGGGATGGCTACACCTTC
TRBD2 | - | TRBJ2-2 | TRBV2 | CASSERASGTGELFF | TGTGCCAGCAGTGAAAGGGCTAGCGGGACCGGGGAGCTGTTTTTT